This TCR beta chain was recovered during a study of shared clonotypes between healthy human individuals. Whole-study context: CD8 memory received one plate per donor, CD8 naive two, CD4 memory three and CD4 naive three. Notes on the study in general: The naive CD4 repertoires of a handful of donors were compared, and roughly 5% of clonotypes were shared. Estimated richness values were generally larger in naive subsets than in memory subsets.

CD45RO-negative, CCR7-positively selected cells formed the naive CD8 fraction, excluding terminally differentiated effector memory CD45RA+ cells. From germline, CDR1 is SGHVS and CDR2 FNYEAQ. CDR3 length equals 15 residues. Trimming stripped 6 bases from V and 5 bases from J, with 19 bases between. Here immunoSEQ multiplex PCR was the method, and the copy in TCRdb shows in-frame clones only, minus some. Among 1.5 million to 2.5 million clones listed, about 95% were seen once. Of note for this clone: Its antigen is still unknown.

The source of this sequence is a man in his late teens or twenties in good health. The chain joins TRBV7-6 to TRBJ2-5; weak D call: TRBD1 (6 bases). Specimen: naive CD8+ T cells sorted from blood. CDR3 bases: TGTGCCAGCAGACCTAACAGGGAACCCGGCGAGACCCAGTACTTC. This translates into CASRPNREPGETQYF.